This T cell receptor beta chain was retrieved from a study of identical twins. Turning to this clonotype: As yet, its antigen is unknown.

The study's findings and limits: It was cross-sectional statistical analysis, not following the same donors, that the conclusions relied on.

cDNA molecules carried unique molecular identifiers, and template switching added a universal primer site. Each CDR3 protein is one row after TCRdb ran MiXCR on the 5' RACE reads. The table lists about 720,000 distinct CDR3 sequences, 15% to 20% of them singletons. These data also formed part of another study, on T cells expressing NK-cell markers.

Sequencing used PBMCs. The clonotype originates from a woman younger than 35 in good health.

The CDR3 DNA is TGCAGTGCTACTTCACCGCCGGGACTAGCGGGGCCTCATGAGCAGTTCTTC. Its protein product is CSATSPPGLAGPHEQFF. This chain links TRBV20-1 with TRBJ2-1, with TRBD2 matching over 13 bases. This CDR3 spans 17 amino acids. J was trimmed by 8 bases and V by 4 bases; bases with no gene match: 14. Per the germline V gene, CDR1 is DFQATT and CDR2 is SNEGSKA (reference sequence).